This TCR beta chain was identified in a study of blood T cell repertoires in COVID-19. This CDR3 region has 13 residues. V lost 3 bases to trimming and J lost 1 base, with 6 bases between them. Original processing notes: Amplification of reference gene primers provided the estimated nucleated cell counts. TCRdb's table, derived via immunoSEQ multiplex PCR, lists solely in-frame clones and lacks some. V and J calls and clone size are those listed in that table; D and trimming were worked out from the DNA. The table records around 320,000 clones, 75% to 85% of them present only once. This rearrangement joins TRBV12-3 or TRBV12-4 to TRBJ1-1; D not resolved. Sequencing used peripheral blood. This receptor was obtained from a human donor in a cohort sampled during active COVID-19. CDR3 sequence: CASSLRPNTEAFF. The CDR3 nucleotides read TGTGCCAGCAGTTTGCGGCCGAACACTGAAGCTTTCTTT.